Following are 20 T cell receptor beta chains from one sample sequenced in a study of CD8 T cells in Susac syndrome. RNA totalling roughly 0.45 to 1 ug underwent reverse transcription with random hexamers. A single record per CDR3 protein comes from TCRdb applying MiXCR to the immunoSEQ multiplex PCR reads. The sample has 100,000 to 150,000 distinct CDR3 sequences; approximately 93% are singletons. Sequencing was done on a sample of CD4+ T cells from PBMCs. These receptors originate from a human donor with multiple sclerosis.

This clonotype was seen only once. CDR3 bases: TGTGCCAGCAGCCCTCGGACAGGGGATAGCAATCAGCCCCAGCATTTT. As protein: CASSPRTGDSNQPQHF. The chain employs TRBV7-2 and TRBJ1-5, with 9 bases lining up with TRBD1. Looked up from germline, CDR1 is SGHTA and CDR2 is FQGNSA. The CDR3 totals 16 residues. With V trimmed by 5 bases and J by 0 bases, 5 bases remained unmatched.

The chain has TRBV5-1 and TRBJ1-1; D unclear. The CDR3 runs to 16 residues. V was cut by 1 base and J by 5 bases, with 18 bases left in between. Germline V gene lookup returns CDR1 SGHRS and CDR2 YFSETQ. CDR3 residues: CASSLSPLGGGTEAFF. Here the CDR3 DNA reads TGCGCCAGCAGCTTGTCCCCCCTCGGAGGAGGGACTGAAGCTTTCTTT. Combining the CDR3 with reference TRBV5-1 and TRBJ1-1 gives the whole variable domain KAGVTQTPRYLIKTRGQQVTLSCSPISGHRSVSWYQQTPGQGLQFLFEYFSETQRNKGNFPGRFSGRQFSNSRSEMNVSTLELGDSALYLCASSLSPLGGGTEAFFGQGTRLTVV.

This chain uses TRBV11-3 with TRBJ2-5; 9 bases are shared with TRBD1. J was trimmed by 5 bases and V by 6 bases; bases with no gene match: 10. The length of the CDR3 is 15 residues. Germline CDR1 reads SGHNT; CDR2 reads YENEEA. The CDR3 sequence is CASSQADRGRETQYF. The CDR3 DNA reads TGTGCCAGCAGTCAGGCAGACAGGGGGAGGGAGACCCAGTACTTC.

This clonotype was observed a handful of times. This chain connects TRBV2 to TRBJ2-3; D ambiguous. The CDR3 has 13 amino acids. The germline V gene has CDR1 SNHLY and CDR2 FYNNEI. Trimming shortened V by 5 bases and J by 4 bases, and 10 bases separated the two germline ends. CDR3 bases: TGTGCCAGCAGTTTAGTGGGCGCAGATACGCAGTATTTT. It is translated as CASSLVGADTQYF.

The chain has TRBV19 and TRBJ1-1; 11 positions agree with TRBD1. This CDR3 is built from 15 residues. The trim removed 4 bases at V and 5 bases at J, leaving 6 bases unmatched. Germline V CDR1 and CDR2: LNHDA, SQIVND (reference sequence). CDR3 loop: CASSKGQGASTEAFF. The DNA for the CDR3 is TGTGCCAGTAGTAAAGGACAGGGGGCGAGTACTGAAGCTTTCTTT.

This chain links TRBV20-1 with TRBJ2-1; 9 nucleotides match TRBD2. CDR1 DFQATT and CDR2 SNEGSKA come from the germline V gene (reference sequence). With 5 bases clipped from V and 4 bases from J, the junction kept 9 bases outside the gene matches. This CDR3 has 15 amino acids. CDR3 region: CSAATSSGDYNEQFF. The DNA for the CDR3 is TGCAGTGCTGCCACCTCTAGCGGGGATTACAATGAGCAGTTCTTC.

CDR3 amino acids: CASSPGQKQPQHF. The CDR3 DNA sequence: TGTGCCAGCAGCCCTGGACAGAAACAGCCCCAGCATTTT. The gene calls are TRBV14 and TRBJ1-5; tentative D call: TRBD1 (6 bases). The CDR3 runs 13 residues. V was trimmed by 4 bases and J by 7 bases, leaving 11 bases between them. CDR1 SGHDN and CDR2 FVKESK come from the germline V gene.

The chain recombines TRBV5-1 with TRBJ1-1; no clear D. The V end lost 4 bases, the J end lost 1 base, and 8 bases lay between the germline ends. This CDR3 is built from 13 residues. Looked up from germline, CDR1 is SGHRS and CDR2 is YFSETQ. CDR3 bases: TGCGCCAGCAGCACCCGACAGAACACTGAAGCTTTCTTT. Translation: CASSTRQNTEAFF.

The chain carries TRBV6-5 and TRBJ2-4; D unclear. Trimming left V 6 bases short and J 0 bases short, with 9 bases between. Germline V gives CDR1 MNHEY, CDR2 SVGAGI. This CDR3 comprises 14 residues. This chain's CDR3 is CASSPTIAKNIQYF. The CDR3 DNA is TGTGCCAGCAGCCCGACCATAGCCAAAAACATTCAGTACTTC.

The chain links TRBV7-2 to TRBJ1-1; 8 bases line up with TRBD1. The length of the CDR3 is 16 residues. J gave up 3 bases and V 3 bases, and 9 bases lay outside the gene matches. Germline V lookup: CDR1 SGHTA, CDR2 FQGNSA. The CDR3 protein is CASSFGQGGRYTEAFF. The CDR3 DNA reads as TGTGCCAGCAGCTTCGGACAGGGCGGAAGGTACACTGAAGCTTTCTTT.

J is TRBJ2-3 and V is TRBV20-1; D is perhaps TRBD1 (6 bases). CDR1 DFQATT and CDR2 SNEGSKA come from the germline V gene (reference sequence). V lost 3 bases and J 4 bases, leaving 14 bases between the germline ends. The CDR3 has 14 amino acids. The CDR3 DNA sequence: TGCAGTGCTAGGGACATTACAGGGCCAGATACGCAGTATTTT. It encodes CSARDITGPDTQYF.

V and J are TRBV4-1 and TRBJ2-2; TRBD1 or TRBD2 may be the D gene (5 bases each). This CDR3 spans 14 amino acids. V lost 7 bases to trimming and J lost 1 base, with 10 bases between them. Germline loops: CDR1 MGHRA, CDR2 YSYEKL. The CDR3 DNA is TGCGCCAGCACCGGGACGGTGAACACCGGGGAGCTGTTTTTT. This translates into CASTGTVNTGELFF.

This sequence joins TRBV7-3 and TRBJ2-1, with 7 positions matching TRBD2. J gave up 7 bases and V 1 base, and 7 bases lay outside the gene matches. This CDR3 is 15 amino acids long. CDR1 is SGHTA and CDR2 is FQGTGA in the germline V gene. The CDR3 region is CASSLIPGTINEQFF. The DNA for the CDR3 is TGTGCCAGCAGCTTAATTCCCGGGACTATTAATGAGCAGTTCTTC.

V usage is TRBV12-5 and J usage is TRBJ1-6; D gene uncertain. This CDR3 region has 17 residues. Trimming took off 0 bases at V and 0 bases at J, with 9 bases between the two ends. The germline CDR1 and CDR2 sequences are LGHNT and FRNRAP. The CDR3 loop is CASGLVPISSYNSPLHF. In nucleotides, the CDR3 is TGTGCTAGTGGTTTGGTACCGATAAGCTCCTATAATTCACCCCTCCACTTT.

This clonotype was seen just once. V is TRBV6-1 and J is TRBJ1-3; 7 bases are shared with TRBD1. Germline values: CDR1 MNHNS, CDR2 SASEGT. CDR3 length equals 14 residues. V lost 6 bases and J lost 2; bases outside the gene matches: 4. The CDR3 loop is CASRETGPGNTIYF. The CDR3 DNA reads as TGTGCCAGCAGGGAGACAGGGCCTGGAAACACCATATATTTT.

This clonotype appeared once. The chain joins TRBV20-1 to TRBJ2-7; D may be TRBD1 (5 bases). CDR3 length: 13 residues. CDR1 DFQATT and CDR2 SNEGSKA come from the germline V gene (reference sequence). Trimming cost V 0 bases and J 2 bases, with 8 bases left between them. CDR3 sequence: CSAREDTAYEQYF. The CDR3 DNA is TGCAGTGCTAGAGAGGACACTGCCTACGAGCAGTACTTC.

V usage is TRBV12-3 or TRBV12-4 and J usage is TRBJ2-1; D is possibly TRBD1 or TRBD2 (5 bases each). The CDR3 is 15 amino acids. Trimming left V 4 bases short and J 4 bases short, with 14 bases between. The CDR3 DNA reads as TGTGCCAGCAGTTCCGCACGGGGACCATACAATGAGCAGTTCTTC. Protein: CASSSARGPYNEQFF.

This chain joins TRBV6-5 and TRBJ2-7; D gene uncertain. The V gene's germline CDR1 is MNHEY and CDR2 SVGAGI. CDR3 length equals 14 residues. Trimming took 5 bases from V and 5 from J, leaving 16 bases between them. This CDR3 is CASSPWPLRDEQYF. CDR3 nucleotides: TGTGCCAGCAGTCCCTGGCCACTCCGGGACGAGCAGTACTTC.

This sequence joins TRBV19 and TRBJ2-7; D is ambiguous. The germline V gene has CDR1 LNHDA and CDR2 SQIVND (reference sequence). This CDR3 comprises 15 residues. The V gene lost 11 bases and the J gene lost 2 bases, with 22 bases spanning the gap. The chain's CDR3 is CASSFEAARPYEQYF. For the CDR3, the DNA is TGTGCCTCCTCCTTTGAGGCCGCCCGTCCCTACGAGCAGTACTTC.

The chain is built from TRBV11-2 and TRBJ2-3, with TRBD1 matching 9 bases. V lost 3 bases, J lost 3 bases, and 1 base stayed unmatched. The germline V gene has CDR1 SGHAT and CDR2 FQNNGV. The CDR3 covers 14 residues. CDR3: CASSFGQGTDTQYF. In DNA, the CDR3 is TGTGCCAGCAGCTTCGGACAGGGGACAGATACGCAGTATTTT.